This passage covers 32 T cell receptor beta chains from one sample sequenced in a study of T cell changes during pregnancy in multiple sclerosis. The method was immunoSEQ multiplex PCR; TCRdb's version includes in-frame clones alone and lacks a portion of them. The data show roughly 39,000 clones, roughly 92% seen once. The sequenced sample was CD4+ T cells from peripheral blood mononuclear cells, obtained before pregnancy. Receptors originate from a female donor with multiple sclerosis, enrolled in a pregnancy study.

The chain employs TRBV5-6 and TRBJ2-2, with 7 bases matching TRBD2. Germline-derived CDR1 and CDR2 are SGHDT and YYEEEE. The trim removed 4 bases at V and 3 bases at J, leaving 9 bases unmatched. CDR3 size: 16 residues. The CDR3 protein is CASSPLGRSYTGELFF. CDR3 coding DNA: TGTGCCAGCAGCCCCCTCGGGAGGAGTTACACCGGGGAGCTGTTTTTT. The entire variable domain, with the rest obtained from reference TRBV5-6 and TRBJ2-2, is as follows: DAGVTQSPTHLIKTRGQQVTLRCSPKSGHDTVSWYQQALGQGPQFIFQYYEEEERQRGNFPDRFSGHQFPNYSSELNVNALLLGDSALYLCASSPLGRSYTGELFFGEGSRLTVL.

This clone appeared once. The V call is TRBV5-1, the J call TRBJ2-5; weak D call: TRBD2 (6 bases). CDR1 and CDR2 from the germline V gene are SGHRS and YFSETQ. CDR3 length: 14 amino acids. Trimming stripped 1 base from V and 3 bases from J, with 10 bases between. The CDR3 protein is CASSLLRGEETQYF. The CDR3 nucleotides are TGCGCCAGCAGCTTGCTGCGGGGAGAAGAGACCCAGTACTTC.

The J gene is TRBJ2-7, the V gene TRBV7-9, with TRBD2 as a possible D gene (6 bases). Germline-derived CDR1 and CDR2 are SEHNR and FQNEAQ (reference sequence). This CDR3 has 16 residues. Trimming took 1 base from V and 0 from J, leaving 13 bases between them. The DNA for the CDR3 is TGTGCCAGCAGCTTAGGGCGGGACTCGATCTCCTACGAGCAGTACTTC. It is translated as CASSLGRDSISYEQYF.

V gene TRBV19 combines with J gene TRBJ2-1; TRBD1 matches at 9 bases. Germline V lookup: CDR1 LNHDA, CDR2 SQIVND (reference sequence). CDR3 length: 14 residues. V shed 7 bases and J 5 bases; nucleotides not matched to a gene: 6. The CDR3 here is CASMGTGQNNEQFF. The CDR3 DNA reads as TGTGCCAGTATGGGGACAGGGCAAAACAATGAGCAGTTCTTC.

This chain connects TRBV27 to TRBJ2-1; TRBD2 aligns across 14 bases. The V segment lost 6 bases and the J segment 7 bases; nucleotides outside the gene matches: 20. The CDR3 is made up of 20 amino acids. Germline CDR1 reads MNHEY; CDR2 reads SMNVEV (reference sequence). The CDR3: CASRHPPGTSGSPLWNEQFF. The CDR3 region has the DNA TGTGCCAGCAGACATCCTCCCGGGACTAGCGGGAGCCCTTTGTGGAATGAGCAGTTCTTC.

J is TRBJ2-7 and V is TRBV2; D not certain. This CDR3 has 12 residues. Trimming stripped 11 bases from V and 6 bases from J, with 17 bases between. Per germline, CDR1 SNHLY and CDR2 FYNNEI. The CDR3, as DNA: TGTGCCTTACAGTGGGTGCCCGGCGAGCAGTACTTC. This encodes CALQWVPGEQYF.

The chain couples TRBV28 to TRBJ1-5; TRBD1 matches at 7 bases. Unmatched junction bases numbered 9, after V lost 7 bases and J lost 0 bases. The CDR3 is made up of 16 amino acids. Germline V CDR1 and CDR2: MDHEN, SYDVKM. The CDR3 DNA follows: TGTGCCAGCACCCCGGGGGACAGTTATAGCAATCAGCCCCAGCATTTT. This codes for CASTPGDSYSNQPQHF.

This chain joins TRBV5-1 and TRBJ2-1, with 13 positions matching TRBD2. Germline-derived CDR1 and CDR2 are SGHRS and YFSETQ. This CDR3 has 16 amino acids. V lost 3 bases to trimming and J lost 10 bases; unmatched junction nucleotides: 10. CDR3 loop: CASSYRTSGSIGEQFF. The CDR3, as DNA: TGCGCCAGCAGCTACCGGACTAGCGGGAGCATCGGGGAGCAGTTCTTC.

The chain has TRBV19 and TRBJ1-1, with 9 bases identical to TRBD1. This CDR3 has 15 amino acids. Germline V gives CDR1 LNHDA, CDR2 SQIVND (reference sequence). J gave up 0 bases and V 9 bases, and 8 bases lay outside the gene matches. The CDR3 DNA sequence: TGTGCCAGCCACGCGGGACAGGGTATGAACACTGAAGCTTTCTTT. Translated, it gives CASHAGQGMNTEAFF.

The CDR3 region is CASSLALRGRQYF. The CDR3 DNA is TGTGCCAGCAGCTTAGCGCTTAGGGGGCGGCAGTACTTC. The gene calls are TRBV7-9 and TRBJ2-7; 7 bases match TRBD1. Trimming removed 0 bases from V and 9 bases from J; junction bases left unmatched: 5. This CDR3 comprises 13 residues. Germline loops: CDR1 SEHNR, CDR2 FQNEAQ (reference sequence).

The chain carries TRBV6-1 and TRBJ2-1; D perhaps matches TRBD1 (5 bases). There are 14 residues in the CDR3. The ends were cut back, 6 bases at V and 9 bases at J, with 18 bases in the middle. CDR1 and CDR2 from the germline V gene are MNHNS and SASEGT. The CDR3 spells CASSTMTERLEQFF. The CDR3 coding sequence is TGTGCCAGCAGCACTATGACAGAAAGACTTGAGCAGTTCTTC.

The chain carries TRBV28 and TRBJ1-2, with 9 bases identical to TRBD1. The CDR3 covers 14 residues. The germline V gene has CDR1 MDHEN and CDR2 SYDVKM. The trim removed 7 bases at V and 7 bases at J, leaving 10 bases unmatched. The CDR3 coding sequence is TGTGCCAGCAAGGGTGGGACAGGGCAAATTGGCTACACCTTC. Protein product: CASKGGTGQIGYTF.

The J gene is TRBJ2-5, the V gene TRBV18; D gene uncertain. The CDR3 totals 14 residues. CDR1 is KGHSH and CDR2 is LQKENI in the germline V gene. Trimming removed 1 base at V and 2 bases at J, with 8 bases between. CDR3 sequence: CASSPLVPQETQYF. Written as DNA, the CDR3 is TGTGCCAGCTCACCACTTGTTCCGCAAGAGACCCAGTACTTC.

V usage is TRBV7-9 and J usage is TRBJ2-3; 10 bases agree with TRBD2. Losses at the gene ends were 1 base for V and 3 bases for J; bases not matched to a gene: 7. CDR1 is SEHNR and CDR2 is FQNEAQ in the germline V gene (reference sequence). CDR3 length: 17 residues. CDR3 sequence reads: CASSLVMASGRTDTQYF. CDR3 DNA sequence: TGTGCCAGCAGCTTAGTCATGGCTAGCGGGAGAACAGATACGCAGTATTTT.

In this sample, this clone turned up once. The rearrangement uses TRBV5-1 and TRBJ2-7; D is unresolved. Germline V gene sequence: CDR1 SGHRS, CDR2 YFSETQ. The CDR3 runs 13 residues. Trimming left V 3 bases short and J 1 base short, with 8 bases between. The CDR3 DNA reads TGCGCCAGCAGCTCCTATGATTCCTACGAGCAGTACTTC. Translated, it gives CASSSYDSYEQYF.

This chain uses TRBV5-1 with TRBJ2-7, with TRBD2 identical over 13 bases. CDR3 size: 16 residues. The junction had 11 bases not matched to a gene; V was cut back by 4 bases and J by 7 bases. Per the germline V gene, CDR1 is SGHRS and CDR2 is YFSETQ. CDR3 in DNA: TGCGCCAGCAGCCAACTAGCGGGAGGGCCTTCGGATGAGCAGTACTTC. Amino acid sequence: CASSQLAGGPSDEQYF.

The CDR3 spells CASSAKGGYYEQYF. The CDR3 bases are TGCGCCAGCAGCGCCAAGGGCGGGTACTACGAGCAGTACTTC. The chain is built from TRBV5-1 and TRBJ2-7, with a weak D call TRBD2 (5 bases). Trimming shortened V by 4 bases and J by 3 bases, and 14 bases separated the two germline ends. CDR1 is SGHRS and CDR2 is YFSETQ in the germline V gene. The length of the CDR3 is 14 residues. The full variable domain, rest sourced from reference TRBV5-1 and TRBJ2-7, is KAGVTQTPRYLIKTRGQQVTLSCSPISGHRSVSWYQQTPGQGLQFLFEYFSETQRNKGNFPGRFSGRQFSNSRSEMNVSTLELGDSALYLCASSAKGGYYEQYFGPGTRLTVT.

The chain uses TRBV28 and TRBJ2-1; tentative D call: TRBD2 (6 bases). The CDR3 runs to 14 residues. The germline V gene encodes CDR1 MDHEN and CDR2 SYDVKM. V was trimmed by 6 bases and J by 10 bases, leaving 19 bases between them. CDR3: CASRDGGPLEEQFF. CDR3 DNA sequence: TGTGCCAGCAGAGACGGGGGTCCCCTTGAGGAGCAGTTCTTC.

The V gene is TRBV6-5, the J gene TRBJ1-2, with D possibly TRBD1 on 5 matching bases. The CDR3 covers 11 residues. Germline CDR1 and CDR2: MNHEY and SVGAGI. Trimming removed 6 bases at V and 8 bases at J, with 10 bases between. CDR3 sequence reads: CASRQGGGYTF. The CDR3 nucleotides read TGTGCCAGCAGGCAGGGTGGGGGCTACACCTTC.

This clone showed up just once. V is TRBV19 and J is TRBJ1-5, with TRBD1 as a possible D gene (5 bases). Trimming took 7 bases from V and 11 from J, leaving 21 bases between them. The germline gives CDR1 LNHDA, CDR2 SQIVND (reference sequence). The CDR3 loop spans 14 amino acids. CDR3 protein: CASIGGGNILTQHF. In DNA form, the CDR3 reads TGTGCCAGTATTGGCGGGGGTAACATTTTGACCCAGCATTTT.

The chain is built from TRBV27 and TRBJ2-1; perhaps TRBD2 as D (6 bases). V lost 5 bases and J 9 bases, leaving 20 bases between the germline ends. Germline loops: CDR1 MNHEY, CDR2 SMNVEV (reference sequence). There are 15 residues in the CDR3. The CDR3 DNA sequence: TGTGCCAGCAGTCGTAATACGGGGGTGGGGGGTGAGCAGTTCTTC. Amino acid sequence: CASSRNTGVGGEQFF.

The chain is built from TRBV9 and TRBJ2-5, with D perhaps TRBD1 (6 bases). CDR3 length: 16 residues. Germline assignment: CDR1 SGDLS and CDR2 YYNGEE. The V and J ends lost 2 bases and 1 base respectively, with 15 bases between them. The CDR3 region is CASSVSPTGPQETQYF. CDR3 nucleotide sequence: TGTGCCAGCAGCGTCTCACCGACAGGACCCCAAGAGACCCAGTACTTC. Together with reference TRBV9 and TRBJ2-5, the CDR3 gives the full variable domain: DSGVTQTPKHLITATGQRVTLRCSPRSGDLSVYWYQQSLDQGLQFLIQYYNGEERAKGNILERFSAQQFPDLHSELNLSSLELGDSALYFCASSVSPTGPQETQYFGPGTRLLVL.

CDR3 sequence (DNA): TGTGCCAGCAGTTTAGACGGAGTAGAGCCCCAGCATTTT. Translated: CASSLDGVEPQHF. The rearrangement uses TRBV27 and TRBJ1-5; no firm D call. There are 13 residues in the CDR3. With 2 bases removed from V and 8 bases from J, the gap between germline ends came to 10 bases. The germline V gene has CDR1 MNHEY and CDR2 SMNVEV (reference sequence).

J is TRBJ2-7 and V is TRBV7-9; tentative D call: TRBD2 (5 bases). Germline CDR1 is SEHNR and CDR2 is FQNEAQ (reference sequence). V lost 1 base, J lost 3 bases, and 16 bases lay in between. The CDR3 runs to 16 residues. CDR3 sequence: CASSLVLAGPDYEQYF. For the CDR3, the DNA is TGTGCCAGCAGCTTAGTTCTAGCAGGACCCGACTACGAGCAGTACTTC. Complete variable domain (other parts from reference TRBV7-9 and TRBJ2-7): DTGVSQNPRHKITKRGQNVTFRCDPISEHNRLYWYRQTLGQGPEFLTYFQNEAQLEKSRLLSDRFSAERPKGSFSTLEIQRTEQGDSAMYLCASSLVLAGPDYEQYFGPGTRLTVT.

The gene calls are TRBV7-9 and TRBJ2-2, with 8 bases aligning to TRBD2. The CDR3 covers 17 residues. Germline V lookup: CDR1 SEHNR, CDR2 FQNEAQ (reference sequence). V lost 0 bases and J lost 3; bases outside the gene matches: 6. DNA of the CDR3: TGTGCCAGCAGCTTAGCGACGGGAGGGCCCTACACCGGGGAGCTGTTTTTT. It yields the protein CASSLATGGPYTGELFF.

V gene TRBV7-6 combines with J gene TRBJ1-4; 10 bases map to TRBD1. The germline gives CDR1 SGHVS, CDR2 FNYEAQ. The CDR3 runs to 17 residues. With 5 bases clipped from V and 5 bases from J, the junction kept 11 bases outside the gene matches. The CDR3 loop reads CASSLTGGLGLNEKLFF. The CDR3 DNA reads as TGTGCCAGCAGCCTGACAGGGGGCCTTGGGTTAAATGAAAAACTGTTTTTT.

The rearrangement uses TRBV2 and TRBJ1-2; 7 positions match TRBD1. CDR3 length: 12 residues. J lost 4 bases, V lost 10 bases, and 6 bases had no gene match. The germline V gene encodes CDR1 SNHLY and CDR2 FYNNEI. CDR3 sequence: CAILTGPYGYTF. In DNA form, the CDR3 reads TGTGCCATCCTGACAGGGCCCTATGGCTACACCTTC.

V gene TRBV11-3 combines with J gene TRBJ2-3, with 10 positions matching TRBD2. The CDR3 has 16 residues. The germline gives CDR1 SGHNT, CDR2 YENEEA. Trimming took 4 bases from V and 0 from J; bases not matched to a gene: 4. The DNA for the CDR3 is TGTGCCAGCAGCTCAGGACTAGCGGAAAGCACAGATACGCAGTATTTT. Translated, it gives CASSSGLAESTDTQYF.

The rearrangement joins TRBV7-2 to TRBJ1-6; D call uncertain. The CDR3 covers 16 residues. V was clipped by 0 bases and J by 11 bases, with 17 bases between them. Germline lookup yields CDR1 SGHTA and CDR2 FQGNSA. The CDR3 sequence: CASSLAGPDVGTPLHF. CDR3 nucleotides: TGTGCCAGCAGCTTAGCGGGCCCCGACGTTGGCACACCCCTCCACTTT.

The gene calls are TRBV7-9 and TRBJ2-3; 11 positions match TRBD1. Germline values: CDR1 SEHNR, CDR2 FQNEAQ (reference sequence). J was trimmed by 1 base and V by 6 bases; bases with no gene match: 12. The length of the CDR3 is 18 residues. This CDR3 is CASSLRTGGWLGTDTQYF. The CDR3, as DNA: TGTGCCAGCAGTTTAAGGACAGGGGGCTGGTTGGGCACAGATACGCAGTATTTT.

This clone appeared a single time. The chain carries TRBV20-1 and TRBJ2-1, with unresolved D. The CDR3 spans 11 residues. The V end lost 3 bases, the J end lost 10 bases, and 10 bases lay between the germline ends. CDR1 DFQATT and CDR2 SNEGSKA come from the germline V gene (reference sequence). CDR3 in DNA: TGCAGTGCTAGTATAACAGACGAGCAGTTCTTC. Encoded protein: CSASITDEQFF.

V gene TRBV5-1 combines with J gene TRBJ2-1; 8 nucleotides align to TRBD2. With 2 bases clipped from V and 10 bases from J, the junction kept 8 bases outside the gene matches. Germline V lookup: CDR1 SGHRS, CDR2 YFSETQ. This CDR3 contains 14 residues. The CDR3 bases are TGCGCCAGCAGCTTAAGCGGGAGTGGGCGAGAGCAGTTCTTC. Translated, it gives CASSLSGSGREQFF.